Shown below are 13 T cell receptor beta chains from a single sample sequenced in a study of T-cell memory formation after mild COVID-19. TCRdb called the 5' RACE reads again in MiXCR, with one record for every CDR3 protein. The sample contains approximately 98,000 distinct CDR3 sequences, around 17% of which appear only once. The sample consisted of PBMCs or a T cell subset sorted from them (not recorded which). Every receptor here comes from a man between 18 and 35 years old who had mild COVID-19 (a few samples of this study predate the infection). Cell type and time point are not known.

V usage is TRBV20-1 and J usage is TRBJ1-5; TRBD1 is a possible D gene (5 bases). CDR3 length: 15 amino acids. Trimming removed 2 bases at V and 1 base at J, with 12 bases between. Germline V gene sequence: CDR1 DFQATT, CDR2 SNEGSKA (reference sequence). CDR3 sequence: CSARRGWGSNQPQHF. The CDR3 nucleotides read TGCAGTGCTAGAAGAGGTTGGGGCAGCAATCAGCCCCAGCATTTT.

The J gene is TRBJ2-5, the V gene TRBV7-7; a possible D gene is TRBD1 (7 bases). Trimming took 4 bases from V and 5 from J, leaving 14 bases between them. Germline lookup yields CDR1 SSHAT and CDR2 FNYEAQ (reference sequence). CDR3 size: 14 residues. The CDR3 spells CASSSVAGGETQYF. Written as DNA, the CDR3 is TGTGCCAGCAGCTCCGTGGCAGGGGGGGAGACCCAGTACTTC. Looking up the rest from reference TRBV7-7 and TRBJ2-5 gives the full variable domain: GAGVSQSPRYKVTKRGQDVTLRCDPISSHATLYWYQQALGQGPEFLTYFNYEAQPDKSGLPSDRFSAERPEGSISTLTIQRTEQRDSAMYRCASSSVAGGETQYFGPGTRLLVL.

The chain couples TRBV20-1 to TRBJ1-2; weak D call: TRBD1 (6 bases). Germline CDR1 reads DFQATT; CDR2 reads SNEGSKA (reference sequence). Deletions cut 2 bases from V and 8 bases from J, with 12 bases between. The CDR3 loop spans 12 amino acids. This CDR3 is CSARRNRVGYTF. The CDR3 nucleotides read TGCAGTGCTAGACGGAACAGGGTCGGCTACACCTTC.

The chain couples TRBV7-3 to TRBJ1-1; TRBD1 matches 8 bases. V trimming: 5 bases; J trimming: 4 bases; junction bases outside the gene matches: 6. This CDR3 has 14 residues. The germline V gene encodes CDR1 SGHTA and CDR2 FQGTGA. The CDR3 bases are TGTGCCAGCAGCCTGACAGGGGTGAGCACTGAAGCTTTCTTT. Encoded protein: CASSLTGVSTEAFF. Variable domain in full (rest from reference TRBV7-3 and TRBJ1-1): GAGVSQTPSNKVTEKGKYVELRCDPISGHTALYWYRQSLGQGPEFLIYFQGTGAADDSGLPNDRFFAVRPEGSVSTLKIQRTERGDSAVYLCASSLTGVSTEAFFGQGTRLTVV.

This clonotype has more than one count but fewer than ten. The V and J genes are TRBV6-1 and TRBJ1-1; 9 nucleotides agree with TRBD1. CDR3 length: 14 amino acids. In germline, CDR1 is MNHNS, CDR2 SASEGT. Trimming at V came to 7 bases and at J to 8 bases, leaving 11 bases not matched to a gene. CDR3: CASTWGPGTGEAFF. CDR3 bases: TGTGCCAGCACCTGGGGTCCCGGGACAGGGGAAGCTTTCTTT.

The gene calls are TRBV6-6 and TRBJ2-3; TRBD2 agrees at 12 bases. Losses at the gene ends were 6 bases for V and 6 bases for J; bases not matched to a gene: 4. Germline assignment: CDR1 MNHNY and CDR2 SVGAGI (reference sequence). CDR3 length: 14 amino acids. In DNA, the CDR3 is TGTGCCAGCAGAGCTAGCGGGGGGGTTGATACGCAGTATTTT. Amino acids: CASRASGGVDTQYF.

The table lists this clonotype with a few counts. The chain joins TRBV7-9 to TRBJ1-5, with 7 bases matching TRBD1. CDR3 size: 13 residues. CDR1 and CDR2 from the germline V gene are SEHNR and FQNEAQ (reference sequence). V lost 4 bases to trimming and J lost 6 bases; unmatched junction nucleotides: 3. CDR3 nucleotides: TGTGCCAGCAGCTCTCCAGGGGGTCAGCCCCAGCATTTT. It encodes CASSSPGGQPQHF.

This clonotype was counted a few times. The chain carries TRBV30 and TRBJ1-5, with 7 nucleotides matching TRBD1. CDR3 size: 13 residues. Per germline, CDR1 GTSNPN and CDR2 SVGIG (reference sequence). V was pared by 2 bases and J by 8 bases, with 6 bases of the junction left unmatched. The CDR3 DNA reads TGTGCCTGGAGTTACAGGGGAAAGGAGCCCCAGCATTTT. Protein: CAWSYRGKEPQHF.

This clonotype turned up a few times. This CDR3 reads CAWSLNTEKLFF. In nucleotides, the CDR3 is TGTGCCTGGAGTTTGAACACTGAAAAACTGTTTTTT. The chain has TRBV30 and TRBJ1-4; D is ambiguous. The CDR3 is 12 residues long. V gave up 2 bases and J gave up 7 bases, with 8 bases separating them. Germline V CDR1 and CDR2: GTSNPN, SVGIG (reference sequence).

The V call is TRBV2, the J call TRBJ2-1; TRBD1 aligns across 8 bases. Germline V gene sequence: CDR1 SNHLY, CDR2 FYNNEI. The CDR3 extends over 15 amino acids. The V segment lost 5 bases and the J segment 3 bases; nucleotides outside the gene matches: 6. Here the CDR3 reads CASSTDRGSYNEQFF. CDR3 DNA: TGTGCCAGCAGTACTGACAGGGGTAGCTACAATGAGCAGTTCTTC.

This clonotype has only a few counts. The rearrangement links TRBV5-1 to TRBJ2-2, with unresolved D. Germline V lookup: CDR1 SGHRS, CDR2 YFSETQ. V lost 0 bases, J lost 1 base, and 7 bases lay in between. The CDR3 totals 15 residues. CDR3 amino acids: CASSLVPKNTGELFF. The DNA for the CDR3 is TGCGCCAGCAGCTTGGTCCCCAAGAACACCGGGGAGCTGTTTTTT.

The gene calls are TRBV3-1 and TRBJ1-2; no clear D gene. The length of the CDR3 is 15 residues. V lost 3 bases and J lost 2, with 13 bases in between. CDR1 and CDR2 from the germline V gene are LGHDT and YNNKEL (reference sequence). The CDR3 DNA is TGTGCCAGCAGCCATGAGCACAGCGGGAACTATGGCTACACCTTC. Translated: CASSHEHSGNYGYTF.

This clonotype has a handful of counts. The chain uses TRBV7-2 and TRBJ2-3; tentative D call: TRBD2 (6 bases). V lost 5 bases, J lost 2 bases, and 11 bases lay in between. Germline V lookup: CDR1 SGHTA, CDR2 FQGNSA. This CDR3 has 14 amino acids. In DNA form, the CDR3 reads TGTGCCAGCAGCAGGGACTTTTACACAGATACGCAGTATTTT. Translating gives CASSRDFYTDTQYF.